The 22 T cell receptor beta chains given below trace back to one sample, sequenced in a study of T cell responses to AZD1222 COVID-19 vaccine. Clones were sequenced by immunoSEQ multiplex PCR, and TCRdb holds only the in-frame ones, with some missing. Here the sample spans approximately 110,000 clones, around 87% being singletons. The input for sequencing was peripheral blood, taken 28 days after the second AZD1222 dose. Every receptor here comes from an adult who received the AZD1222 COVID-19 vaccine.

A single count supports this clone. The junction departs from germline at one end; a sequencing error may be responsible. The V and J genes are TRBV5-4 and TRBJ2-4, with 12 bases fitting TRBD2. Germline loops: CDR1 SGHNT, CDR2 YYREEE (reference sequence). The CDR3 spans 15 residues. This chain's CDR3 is CASSFRTSGKSIQYF. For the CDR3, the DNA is TGTGCCAGCAGCTTTAGGACTAGCGGGAAAAGCATTCAGTACTTC.

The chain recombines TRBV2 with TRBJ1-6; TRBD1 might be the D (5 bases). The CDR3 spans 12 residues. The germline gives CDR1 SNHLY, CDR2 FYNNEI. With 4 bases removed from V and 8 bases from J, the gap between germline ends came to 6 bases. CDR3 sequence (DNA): TGTGCCAGCAGTGTAGGGGATTCACCCCTCCACTTT. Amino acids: CASSVGDSPLHF.

The CDR3 region has the DNA TGTGCCAGCAGCCCCCGTGCGTTTATCGACACCGGGGAGCTGTTTTTT. It is translated as CASSPRAFIDTGELFF. The V call is TRBV7-3, the J call TRBJ2-2, with no clear D. CDR3 length: 16 amino acids. V was cut by 5 bases and J by 3 bases, with 16 bases left in between. Germline-derived CDR1 and CDR2 are SGHTA and FQGTGA. Complete variable domain (other parts from reference TRBV7-3 and TRBJ2-2): GAGVSQTPSNKVTEKGKYVELRCDPISGHTALYWYRQSLGQGPEFLIYFQGTGAADDSGLPNDRFFAVRPEGSVSTLKIQRTERGDSAVYLCASSPRAFIDTGELFFGEGSRLTVL.

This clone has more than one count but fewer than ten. The CDR3 DNA reads TGTGCCAGCATGCATGGGCTAGAAGCTTTCTTT. Its protein product is CASMHGLEAFF. The chain is built from TRBV25-1 and TRBJ1-1; D not resolved. Trimming took off 7 bases at V and 8 bases at J, with 11 bases between the two ends. Germline lookup yields CDR1 MGHDK and CDR2 SYGVNS. The CDR3 is 11 amino acids.

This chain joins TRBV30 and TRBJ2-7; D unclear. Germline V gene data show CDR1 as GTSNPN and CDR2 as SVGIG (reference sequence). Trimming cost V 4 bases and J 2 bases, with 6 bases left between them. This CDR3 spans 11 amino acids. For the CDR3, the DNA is TGTGCCTGGACAACAGCCTACGAGCAGTACTTC. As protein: CAWTTAYEQYF.

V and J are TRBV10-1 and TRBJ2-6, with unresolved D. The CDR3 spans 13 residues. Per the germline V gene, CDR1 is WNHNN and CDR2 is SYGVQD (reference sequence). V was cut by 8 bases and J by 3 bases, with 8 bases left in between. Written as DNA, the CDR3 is TGCGCCAGCGGTGGCCTTGGGGCCAACGTCCTGACTTTC. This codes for CASGGLGANVLTF.

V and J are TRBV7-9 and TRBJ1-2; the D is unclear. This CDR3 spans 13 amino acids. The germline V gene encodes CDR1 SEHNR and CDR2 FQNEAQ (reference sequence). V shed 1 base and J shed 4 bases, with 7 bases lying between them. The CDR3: CASSLDISYGYTF. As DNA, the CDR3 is TGTGCCAGCAGCTTAGACATCAGCTATGGCTACACCTTC.

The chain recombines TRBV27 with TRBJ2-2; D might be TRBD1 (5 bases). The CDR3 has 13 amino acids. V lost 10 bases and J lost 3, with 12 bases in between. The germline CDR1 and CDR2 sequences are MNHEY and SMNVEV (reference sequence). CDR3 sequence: CATERGYTGELFF. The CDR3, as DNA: TGTGCCACCGAAAGGGGTTACACCGGGGAGCTGTTTTTT.

Here the CDR3 reads CASSYSRSDGYEQYF. Here the CDR3 DNA reads TGTGCCAGCAGTTACTCGAGGTCGGACGGATACGAGCAGTACTTC. The gene calls are TRBV6-5 and TRBJ2-7; no clear D gene. The ends were cut back, 0 bases at V and 4 bases at J, with 13 bases in the middle. The CDR3 extends over 15 amino acids. Germline CDR1 MNHEY, CDR2 SVGAGI.

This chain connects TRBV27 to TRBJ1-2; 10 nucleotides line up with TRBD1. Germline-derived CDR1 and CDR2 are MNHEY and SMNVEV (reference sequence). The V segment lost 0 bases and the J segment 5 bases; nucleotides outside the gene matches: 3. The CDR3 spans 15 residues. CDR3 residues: CASSLSDRGRYGYTF. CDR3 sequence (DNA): TGTGCCAGCAGTTTATCGGACAGGGGGAGGTATGGCTACACCTTC.

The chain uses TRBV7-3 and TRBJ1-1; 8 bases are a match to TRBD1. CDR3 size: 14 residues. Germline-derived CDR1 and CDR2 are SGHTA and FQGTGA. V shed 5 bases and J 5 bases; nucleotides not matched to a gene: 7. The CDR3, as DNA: TGTGCCAGCAGCCAAAGACAGGGGAGTACTGAAGCTTTCTTT. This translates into CASSQRQGSTEAFF.

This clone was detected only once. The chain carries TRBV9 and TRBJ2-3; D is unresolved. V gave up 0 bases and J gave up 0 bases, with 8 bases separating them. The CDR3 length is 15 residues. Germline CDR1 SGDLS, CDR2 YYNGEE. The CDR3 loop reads CASSVVGSSTDTQYF. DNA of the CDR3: TGTGCCAGCAGCGTAGTCGGGTCTAGCACAGATACGCAGTATTTT.

The CDR3 spells CASSAASTNEKLFF. CDR3 bases: TGTGCCAGCTCCGCGGCCTCAACTAATGAAAAACTGTTTTTT. J is TRBJ1-4 and V is TRBV18; no clear D gene. CDR3 length: 14 amino acids. The germline V gene encodes CDR1 KGHSH and CDR2 LQKENI. Between the trimmed V and J ends, which lost 6 bases and 0 bases, there was a span of 8 bases.

CDR3: CSVGGVGNTIYF. The CDR3 nucleotides are TGCAGCGTTGGAGGAGTCGGAAACACCATATATTTT. J is TRBJ1-3 and V is TRBV29-1; D unresolved. Looked up from germline, CDR1 is SQVTM and CDR2 is ANQGSEA. Deletions cut 4 bases from V and 4 bases from J, with 8 bases between. The CDR3 totals 12 residues. Complete variable domain (other parts from reference TRBV29-1 and TRBJ1-3): SAVISQKPSRDICQRGTSLTIQCQVDSQVTMMFWYRQQPGQSLTLIATANQGSEATYESGFVIDKFPISRPNLTFSTLTVSNMSPEDSSIYLCSVGGVGNTIYFGEGSWLTVV.

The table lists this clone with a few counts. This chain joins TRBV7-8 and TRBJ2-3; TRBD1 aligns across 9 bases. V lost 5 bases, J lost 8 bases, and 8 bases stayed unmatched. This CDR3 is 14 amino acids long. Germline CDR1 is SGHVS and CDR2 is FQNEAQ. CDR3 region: CASSVNRGPGTQYF. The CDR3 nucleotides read TGTGCCAGCAGCGTAAACAGGGGGCCGGGTACGCAGTATTTT.

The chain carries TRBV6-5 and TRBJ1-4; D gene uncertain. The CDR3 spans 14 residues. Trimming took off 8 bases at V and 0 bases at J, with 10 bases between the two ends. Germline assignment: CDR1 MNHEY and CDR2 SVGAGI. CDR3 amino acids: CASGNIATNEKLFF. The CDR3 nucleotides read TGTGCCAGCGGGAATATTGCAACTAATGAAAAACTGTTTTTT.

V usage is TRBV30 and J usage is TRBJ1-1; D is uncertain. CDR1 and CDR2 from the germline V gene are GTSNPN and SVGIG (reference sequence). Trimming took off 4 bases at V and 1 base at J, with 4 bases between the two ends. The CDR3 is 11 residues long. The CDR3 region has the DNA TGTGCCTGGATGAAGAACACTGAAGCTTTCTTT. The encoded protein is CAWMKNTEAFF.

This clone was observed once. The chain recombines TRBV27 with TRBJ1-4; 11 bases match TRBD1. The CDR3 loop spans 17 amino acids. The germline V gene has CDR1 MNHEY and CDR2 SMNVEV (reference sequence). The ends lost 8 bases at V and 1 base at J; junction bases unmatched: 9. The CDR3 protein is CASGRTGGIRTNEKLFF. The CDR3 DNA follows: TGTGCCAGCGGCCGGACAGGGGGCATTAGAACTAATGAAAAACTGTTTTTT. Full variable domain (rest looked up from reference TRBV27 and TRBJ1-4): EAQVTQNPRYLITVTGKKLTVTCSQNMNHEYMSWYRQDPGLGLRQIYYSMNVEVTDKGDVPEGYKVSRKEKRNFPLILESPSPNQTSLYFCASGRTGGIRTNEKLFFGSGTQLSVL.

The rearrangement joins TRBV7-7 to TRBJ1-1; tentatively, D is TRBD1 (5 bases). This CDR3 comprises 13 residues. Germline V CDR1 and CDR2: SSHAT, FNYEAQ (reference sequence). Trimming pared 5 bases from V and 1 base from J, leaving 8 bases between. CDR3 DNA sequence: TGTGCCAGCAGCCTTGACAGGAACACTGAAGCTTTCTTT. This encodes CASSLDRNTEAFF.

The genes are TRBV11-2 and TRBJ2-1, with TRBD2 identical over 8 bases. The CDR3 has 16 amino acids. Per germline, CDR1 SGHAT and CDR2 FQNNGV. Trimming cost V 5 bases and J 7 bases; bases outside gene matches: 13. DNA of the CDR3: TGTGCCAGCAGCATCTTAGCGGGAAGGCAACTAAATGAGCAGTTCTTC. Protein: CASSILAGRQLNEQFF.

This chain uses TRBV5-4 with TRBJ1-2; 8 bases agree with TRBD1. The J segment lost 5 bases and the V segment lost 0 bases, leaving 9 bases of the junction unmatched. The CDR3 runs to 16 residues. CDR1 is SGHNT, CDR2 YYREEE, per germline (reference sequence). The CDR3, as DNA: TGTGCCAGCAGCTTGGGTAACCCGGGACAGGCTTATGGCTACACCTTC. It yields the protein CASSLGNPGQAYGYTF.

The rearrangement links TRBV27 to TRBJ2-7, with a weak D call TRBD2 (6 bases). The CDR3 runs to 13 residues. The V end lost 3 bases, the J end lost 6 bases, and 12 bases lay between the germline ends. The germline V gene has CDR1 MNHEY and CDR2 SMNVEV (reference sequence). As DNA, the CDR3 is TGTGCCAGCAGTTTGAACGGACTAACCGAGCAGTACTTC. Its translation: CASSLNGLTEQYF.